The TCR beta chain described here comes from a study of somatic mutations in cytotoxic T cells in rheumatoid arthritis. Broader study findings: Levels of CD8+ T-cell clonality in rheumatoid arthritis patients were statistically indistinguishable from those seen in age-matched healthy controls, with no significant difference. Over 20% of CD8+ cells belonged to the largest CD8+ clone in about an eighth of the roughly 65 patients. In the expanded CD8+ clones, the antigen targets remained unknown.

Regarding this clone: What it binds is unknown.

Germline lookup yields CDR1 SGHVS and CDR2 FNYEAQ. The CDR3 spans 13 residues. V was clipped by 5 bases and J by 13 bases, with 20 bases between them. Method: immunoSEQ multiplex PCR; TCRdb's copy keeps in-frame clones and lacks some. Among about 9,200 clones listed, about 80% were seen once. The sequenced sample was CD8+ T cells sorted from blood. The rearrangement uses TRBV7-6 and TRBJ2-5; D may be TRBD2 (6 bases). The TCR was taken from an adult with rheumatoid arthritis. CDR3 protein: CASSPENGRRLYF. DNA for the CDR3: TGTGCCAGCAGCCCGGAAAACGGGAGACGCCTGTACTTC.